A selection of T cell receptor beta chains follows, all from one sample in a study of technical replicates of blood from four donors. Clones were read by immunoSEQ multiplex PCR, and TCRdb kept only the in-frame ones, dropping some. This table holds roughly 71,000 clones, 85% to 95% found once. The sample was T cells isolated from PBMCs. The receptor set was obtained from a human donor in good health. The CDR3 runs from the conserved cysteine through the conserved F or W. Each record gives: V gene, D gene, CDR3 length, CDR3 protein. A D gene is named only where the DNA matches it firmly.

TRBV7-3 TRBD1 15 CASSFIGGSADTQYF
TRBV7-2 . 16 CASSSKWGRMNTEAFF
TRBV9 TRBD2 17 CASSVDRVAGYKNIQYF
TRBV29-1 . 15 CSAYKQGISSYEQYF
TRBV7-2 TRBD2 15 CASSPGGIGQETQYF
TRBV29-1 . 10 CSTNPNGAFF
TRBV6-5 TRBD1 16 CASSYSWTGGKETQYF
TRBV11-3 TRBD2 17 CASSLDPGGRAQNEQYF
TRBV5-6 TRBD2 15 CASSLPRGGTGELFF
TRBV4-1 . 13 CASSQVSQETQYF
TRBV5-1 . 14 CASSLTGSYNEQFF
TRBV2 . 10 CASSREKLFF
TRBV11-2 . 14 CASSLSLVHEKLFF
TRBV5-1 TRBD1 15 CASSLATGQGYEQYF
TRBV15 . 12 CATSRDRYEQYF
TRBV30 . 13 CAWSRTGLYGYTF
TRBV2 . 14 CASSDPNWELGYTF
TRBV6-6 TRBD1 12 CATQGPNTEAFF
TRBV9 TRBD2 16 CASSVGGGNPFVEQFF
TRBV18 TRBD1 16 CASSPFGGQGLHEQYF
TRBV6-5 . 14 CASKRQGGSETQYF
TRBV14 . 13 CASSSANTGELFF
TRBV5-1 . 15 CASSLAGGDGQPQHF
TRBV7-2 TRBD2 17 CASSLSLAGERADTQYF
TRBV7-2 . 11 CASSLVLEAFF
TRBV6-1 . 17 CASSEPDFGTVNTEAFF
TRBV28 . 18 CASSPRSRGLGTTYEQYF
TRBV5-6 . 14 CASSQVSSSYEQYF
TRBV6-5 TRBD1 12 CTSSGGPYEQYF
TRBV19 . 14 CASMDRDLNTEAFF
TRBV6-4 TRBD2 16 CASSDRGLAGYNEQFF
TRBV9 TRBD1 15 CASSLRDSDAYEQYF
TRBV5-4 . 14 CASSLDRRQETQYF